These 8 T cell receptor beta chains share one sample of origin, sequenced in a study of tissue T cells after allogeneic stem cell transplantation. Some clones are missing from TCRdb's copy, which holds only in-frame ones; the method was immunoSEQ multiplex PCR. The data contain 45,000 to 50,000 clones, about 73% of them seen just once; the ten biggest clones take up about 0.7%. Sequencing was done on a sample of sorted cells pooled from one or two spleens. The receptors shown here come from a pool of C57BL/6 mice in good health.

Of note for this clone: Mouse gene names and germline throughout. The read comes to an end 1 residue before the CDR3 does, leaving the germline J gene to fill in the end. V usage is TRBV13-1 and J usage is TRBJ1-6; D not certain. TRBJ1-6 is designated an ORF whose function remains uncertain. The CDR3 covers 13 residues. Germline CDR1 is NSHNY and CDR2 is SYGAGN. Trimming took off 5 bases at V and 1 base at J, with 4 bases between the two ends. CDR3 bases read: TGTGCCAGCAGCAGGTCCTATAATTCGCCCCTCTAC. Protein sequence: CASSRSYNSPLY. The whole CDR3 is CASSRSYNSPLYF.

A word on this clone: Gene and germline names: mouse. The read terminates 1 residue ahead of where the CDR3 ends, so the germline J gene completes it. V usage is TRBV24 and J usage is TRBJ2-2; 8 bases are shared with TRBD1. The junction had 4 bases not matched to a gene; V was cut back by 0 bases and J by 4 bases. The CDR3 sequence is 16 residues long. CDR1 KGHTA and CDR2 FRNEEI come from the germline V gene. CDR3 bases read: TGTGCCAGCAGTCTGTACAGGGGGCCGGGCACCGGGCAGCTCTAC. Its protein is CASSLYRGPGTGQLY. The whole CDR3 is CASSLYRGPGTGQLYF.

As to this clone: Genes here carry mouse names. The CDR3 goes on 1 residue after the read ends, and that part is filled in from the germline J gene. This chain joins TRBV1 and TRBJ1-6, with D maybe TRBD1 (6 bases). TRBJ1-6 is placed among ORFs of uncertain function. Trimming took off 4 bases at V and 3 bases at J, with 10 bases between the two ends. The germline gives CDR1 NSQYPW, CDR2 LRSPGD (reference sequence). This CDR3 spans 15 amino acids. The CDR3 protein is CTCSGGTIYNSPLYF. Partial CDR3 DNA: TGCACCTGCAGTGGCGGGACAATCTATAATTCGCCCCTCTAC.

A word on this clone: All gene names here are mouse names. The read halts 1 residue ahead of the CDR3 end, with the missing end drawn from the germline J gene. This chain joins TRBV13-3 and TRBJ1-2; 9 bases line up with TRBD1. Germline assignment: CDR1 NNHDY and CDR2 SYVADS. The J segment lost 1 base and the V segment lost 5 bases, leaving 0 bases of the junction unmatched. The CDR3 is 13 amino acids. The CDR3 DNA, read in part, is TGTGCCAGCAGGGACAGGGGAAACTCCGACTACACC. Its protein is CASRDRGNSDYT. The CDR3 as a whole reads CASRDRGNSDYTF.

On this clone: Gene names are the mouse ones. The read stops 1 residue short of the end of the CDR3; the missing end is completed from the germline J gene. This chain joins TRBV3 and TRBJ2-3, with 10 bases matching TRBD1. This CDR3 comprises 13 residues. V lost 5 bases to trimming and J lost 6 bases; unmatched junction nucleotides: 2. Germline loops: CDR1 SNHLY, CDR2 FYNGKV (reference sequence). The CDR3 loop reads CASSEGQGETLYF. CDR3 DNA, as far as it was read: TGTGCCAGCAGCGAGGGACAGGGGGAAACGCTGTAT.

To note about this clone: Each gene name is a mouse one. CDR3 sequence: CASNSGPNYAEQFF. CDR3 DNA (partial): TGTGCCAGCAATTCGGGACCGAACTATGCTGAGCAGTTC. This chain connects TRBV26 to TRBJ2-1, with D possibly being TRBD1 or TRBD2 (5 bases each). The read terminates 1 residue ahead of where the CDR3 ends, so the germline J gene completes it. The ends were cut back, 7 bases at V and 1 base at J, with 11 bases in the middle. This CDR3 is built from 14 residues. The V gene's germline CDR1 is KGHPV and CDR2 FQNQEV (reference sequence).

Of note for this clone: Mouse gene names apply. CDR3 sequence: CTCSADAGFYAEQFF. CDR3 DNA (partial): TGCACCTGCAGTGCAGATGCTGGGTTCTATGCTGAGCAGTTC. The chain is built from TRBV1 and TRBJ2-1, with a weak D call TRBD2 (5 bases). Read sequence stops 1 residue before the CDR3 end, and the germline J gene provides the missing end. The CDR3 has 15 residues. The V and J ends lost 0 bases and 3 bases respectively, with 9 bases between them. CDR1 is NSQYPW and CDR2 is LRSPGD in the germline V gene (reference sequence).

Details on this clone: Gene names are mouse gene names. The sequenced fragment ends 1 residue before the CDR3 boundary, so the rest is inferred from the germline J gene. This same CDR3 is encoded by further DNA sequences in the sample. The V call is TRBV13-2, the J call TRBJ2-7; D ambiguous. There are 10 residues in the CDR3. Trimming left V 5 bases short and J 4 bases short, with 4 bases between. In germline, CDR1 is NNHNN, CDR2 SYGAGS (reference sequence). The covered CDR3 bases are TGTGCCAGCGGATCGTATGAACAGTAC. It translates to CASGSYEQY. The entire CDR3 protein is CASGSYEQYF.